This paragraph reports one TCR beta chain. No antigen is known for it. No qualities accompany the bases; no much larger clone lies one base away. V was cut back by 3 bases and J by 1 base, leaving a gap of 15 bases between them. As encoded in the germline V gene, CDR1 is ENHRY while CDR2 is SYGVKD. The CDR3 has 16 amino acids, counting the end cysteine and phenylalanine. Just CDR3 DNA is preserved here, 48 bases in frame from base 1. The data originate from a study of cytomegalovirus exposure and HLA in healthy donors (dated 2017 in TCRdb). In terms of the full investigation: An earlier analysis of fewer than 750 of the donors reported 250 to 350 Gb of sequence data and roughly 120 million unique TCR beta sequences obtained from 150 million to 200 million T cells. Typing coverage varied by locus: roughly 629-640 donors for A, B, C, DRB1 and DQB1; more than 500 for DQA1; over 600 for DPA1; approximately 450 for DPB1. Both class I and class II loci were covered by HLA typing, at four-digit resolution. The study used immunosequencing to profile the T cell repertoires of approximately 630 subjects and linked those repertoires to cytomegalovirus serostatus. Donor age, sex, ethnicity and CMV serostatus were collected together with the repertoire data. In a later genetic analysis, genome-wide SNP genotypes for about 65% of the 666 donors were used, and that subset was treated as a discovery cohort. To decide whether each TCR beta V gene segment behaved as functional or pseudogenic, an earlier analysis of some 600 of the donors relied on high-throughput TCR beta sequencing. To predict cytomegalovirus infection status, the study combined high-throughput TCR immunosequencing, statistical association of individual TCRs with disease status, and machine learning. Among 398 genotyped donors of the cohort, an average of around 240,000 unique TCR beta nucleotide sequences were sequenced per donor, 15% to 20% of them non-productive. All discovery cohort repertoires had been generated using a single sequencing platform. Roughly 300 gigabases of sequencing data and around 88 million unique TCR sequences made up an early release that covered about 640 HLA-typed donors. Along with the roughly 670-subject first cohort, a separate validation cohort of over a hundred different subjects was used. The study aimed to test whether cataloging public T cell receptors could reveal signatures of past pathogen exposure. In a later analysis, previously published TCR beta repertoires from 600 to 850 donors were re-analyzed and high-resolution HLA genotyping was added so that TCR occurrence patterns could be studied. Rather than drawing on any new phenotypic data, the later analysis identified candidate immune exposures from TCR beta sequences and the way those sequences occurred across donors. Four to six DR-DQ haplotypes were handled as single units for association and clustering, since linkage in the cohort was strong. Of the 350 to 450 genotyped donors, less than 85% were placed in the genetic ancestry cluster associated with self-reported Caucasian donors. The paper as a whole reports these results and caveats: Most CMV-associated TCR beta chains appeared to be HLA-restricted in a later analysis, and the HLA associations seemed to be driven largely by CMV exposure. In the study, 150 to 200 TCR beta chains were listed as associated with cytomegalovirus. According to a later genetic analysis, donors in an Asian-associated ancestry cluster had fewer N-insertions in productive TCRs than the roughly 700-donor mean. In an earlier analysis of 500 to 650 of the donors, most TCR beta V segments appeared in productive rearrangements about 87% or about 30% of the time, broadly matching IMGT annotations. Across donors, most TCR sequences were observed very rarely, whereas some public TCRs were present in many individuals. Several of the top co-occurrence clusters appeared to be linked to parvovirus B19, influenza, CMV and Epstein-Barr virus, according to a later analysis. The cohort was sequenced for TCR beta chains only, and without alpha or paired-chain data the features that could be detected were limited. V-gene and J-gene trimming of TCR beta chains was associated with a missense DCLRE1C variant in a later genetic analysis, and the association was replicated in an independent cohort. Compared with equally common non-associated chains, HLA-associated TCR beta chains in a later analysis were more clonally expanded and had lower generation probabilities. Immune exposure information for the cohort was limited to CMV serostatus. The classifier was reported to diagnose cytomegalovirus status with high specificity and sensitivity in both the original and validation cohorts. Assigning TCR associations to individual alleles was difficult when HLA alleles, especially DR and DQ, strongly co-occurred. Roughly uniform sequencing depth across donors was assumed in presence/absence analyses, although this assumption may not hold. The earlier analysis of 587 of the donors excluded about 16 rarely observed V segments, including chromosome 9 orphons, because counts were too low. A group of highly shared sequence variants was considered likely to be a technical artifact of the sequencing pipeline. The authors suggested that the approach could potentially be generalized to other disease states and immunological phenotypes. A later analysis associated about 17,000 TCR beta sequences with specific HLA alleles at a false discovery rate of 0.05. In a later analysis, TCR association rates were found to vary across HLA loci, with the most associated TCRs seen for DRB1 alleles and the fewest for HLA-C alleles. Because the 87-base-pair reads could not distinguish some IMGT-functional V segments, including TRBV6-2 and TRBV6-3, those segments were excluded. In vitro tests confirmed that three of the cytomegalovirus-associated TCR beta chains recognize cytomegalovirus antigens. A further reported finding was that TCR beta sequences accurately predicted the HLA-A and HLA-B alleles for most subjects in the first cohort. Correlated functional status among segregating V segments might be attributable to linkage disequilibrium, but an unknown experimental factor could not be ruled out. HLA typing was unavailable for some donors at each locus, so association tests used only the typed subset.

The cohort was made up of roughly 670 healthy bone marrow donors. Cohort members were all nominally healthy when sampled, although unrecorded immune exposures were likely present. The donor tested CMV seronegative and was one of the 352 seronegative cohort members. Every donor gave a peripheral blood sample, and the peripheral blood mononuclear cells from that sample were used for TCR beta sequencing. Genomic DNA was extracted from the blood cell samples with the Qiagen DNeasy Blood Extraction Kit. The library was prepared using the immunoSEQ multiplex PCR assay. For the multiplex PCR, a mixture combining 60 forward primers for TCR Vbeta segments and 13 reverse primers for TCR Jbeta segments was used. The CDR3 region of rearranged TCR beta genes was amplified from genomic DNA with a multiplex PCR assay. The amplified TCR beta libraries were sequenced on the Illumina HiSeq System as 87-base-pair reads. As for how the authors treated the data: In a later analysis, 77 million or so unique TCR beta chains were counted across the 650 to 700 repertoires, and roughly 11 million of these chains were shared by at least two donors. Raw reads were error-corrected and collapsed into unique sequences by a nearest-neighbor algorithm in which closely related sequences were merged to remove PCR and sequencing errors. To assign V, D and J gene segments, CDR3 sequences were aligned to IMGT reference sequences. For a sequence to be retained, a match of at least six nucleotides was required to both a V gene segment and a J gene segment. Rearrangements were classified as productive when the CDR3 lacked stop codons and remained in frame with V and J, and all other rearrangements were classified as non-productive. Following IMGT convention, CDR3 was defined as the stretch from the second conserved V-encoded cysteine up to the conserved J-encoded phenylalanine. The earlier analysis of about 590 of the donors excluded sequences that lacked an unambiguous match to a single V gene segment. An earlier analysis of several hundred of the donors called V segments functional above 56.7% productive rearrangements and segregating when the between-donor standard deviation exceeded 5%. To diagnose cytomegalovirus status from the catalog of TCR beta chain sequences, a statistical classification framework was built. V and J gene assignment, in a later analysis, came from comparing TCR nucleotide sequences with IMGT/GENE-DB human TR gene sequences. Using the TCRdist pipeline, a later analysis assigned CDR3 sequences along with most-parsimonious VDJ recombination scenarios. In a later analysis, each TCR beta chain was defined by its CDR3 amino acid sequence together with its V-gene family, and reads lacking a unique V-gene family were excluded. In a later analysis, fewer than 600 highly shared, low-generation-probability nucleotide sequences were removed to address suspected cross-contamination and a sequencing artifact. A later analysis calculated a clonal expansion index for each public chain from normalized within-repertoire ranks of inferred template counts. A later analysis computed generation probabilities with a VDJ recombination model fitted to out-of-frame rearrangements, and checked the results against IGoR. Hypergeometric tests were used in a later analysis to score TCR-TCR, TCR-HLA and TCR-CMV co-occurrence, with a repertoire-size bias correction applied to the TCR pairs. To estimate false discovery rates, a later analysis permuted the HLA or CMV assignments 20 times. In a later analysis, co-occurring TCRs were grouped with DBSCAN, and TCRdist sequence similarity was added when clustering was performed within HLA-allele-positive subsets. For co-occurrence clustering, repertoires with fewer than 30,000 or more than 120,000 public chains were excluded, along with roughly 5 repertoires with anomalous nucleotide sharing. Sourced from immuneACCESS, this table was stored by TCRdb with only in-frame sequences that have V and J called. A share of the clones is absent; for the studies checked, an unresolved V gene accounts for under half, and the remainder has no known explanation. That table is the source of V, J and clone size, and D and trimming were worked out from the DNA. The table for this sample lists 85,000 to 100,000 clones; about 60% of them were counted only once. The ten most abundant clones make up around 6.6% of the sample.

This clonotype was sampled from a woman aged 25-40 years in good health and CMV-seronegative. The sequenced sample consisted of PBMCs. The chain is made from TRBV10-3 and TRBJ1-1; tentative D gene TRBD1, with 6 bases matching. CDR3 reads: CAISDHPGGGNTEAFF. The nucleotides are TGTGCCATCAGTGACCACCCGGGAGGGGGGAACACTGAAGCTTTCTTT.